These 23 T cell receptor beta chains originate from one sample sequenced in a study of T cell repertoires in cytomegalovirus infection. These receptors' targets are unknown. TCRdb ran MiXCR on the reads and lists one entry per CDR3 protein. The sample records about 830,000 distinct CDR3 sequences, about 30% being singletons. The sequenced sample was cultured CD8+ T cells from PBMCs, obtained from culture after CMV antigen stimulation. The receptors originated from a human donor in good health (CMV status not recorded). Some clones in this sample may be carry-over from other donors' samples.

The chain is built from TRBV5-4 and TRBJ2-1; 8 bases map to TRBD2. Germline CDR1 reads SGHNT; CDR2 reads YYREEE (reference sequence). After removal of 0 bases from V and 9 bases from J, the junction contained 8 bases not matched to a gene. The CDR3 runs to 15 residues. CDR3 region: CASSLVGLGMGEQFF. CDR3 bases: TGTGCCAGCAGCTTGGTGGGACTAGGAATGGGTGAGCAGTTCTTC.

This sequence joins TRBV4-1 and TRBJ2-7, with no clear D. The CDR3 extends over 14 amino acids. Looked up from germline, CDR1 is MGHRA and CDR2 is YSYEKL. Trimming took off 3 bases at V and 3 bases at J, with 12 bases between the two ends. CDR3 DNA sequence: TGCGCCAGCAGCCATGGGCCGAGGAGCTACGAGCAGTACTTC. Amino acid sequence: CASSHGPRSYEQYF.

The sample holds a few counts of this clonotype. V and J are TRBV27 and TRBJ2-1, with D uncertain. The ends were cut back, 6 bases at V and 5 bases at J, with 17 bases in the middle. The CDR3 runs 15 residues. Germline CDR1 and CDR2: MNHEY and SMNVEV (reference sequence). The CDR3 DNA reads TGTGCCAGCAGCTTTTTGTGGGATCAGGACAATGAGCAGTTCTTC. This encodes CASSFLWDQDNEQFF.

The chain combines TRBV6-2 or TRBV6-3 with TRBJ2-1, with 7 nucleotides matching TRBD1. The germline CDR1 and CDR2 sequences are MNHEY and SVGEGT. The CDR3 length is 11 residues. The ends lost 8 bases at V and 8 bases at J; junction bases unmatched: 3. CDR3 DNA sequence: TGTGCCAGCCTAGGGGGCTATGAGCAGTTCTTC. Its translation: CASLGGYEQFF.

The genes are TRBV12-3 or TRBV12-4 and TRBJ1-1, with a weak D call TRBD1 (5 bases). The CDR3 totals 14 residues. The ends were cut back, 7 bases at V and 1 base at J, with 13 bases in the middle. The CDR3 DNA follows: TGTGCCAGCACCACAGGCTCAGGGAACACTGAAGCTTTCTTT. Amino acid sequence: CASTTGSGNTEAFF.

The CDR3 bases are TGTGCCAGCAGCTTGGGGACAGGGGACTACAACTATGGCTACACCTTC. Translated: CASSLGTGDYNYGYTF. The chain has TRBV5-6 and TRBJ1-2; 9 bases agree with TRBD1. From germline, CDR1 is SGHDT and CDR2 YYEEEE. The CDR3 totals 16 residues. The J segment lost 2 bases and the V segment lost 0 bases, leaving 5 bases of the junction unmatched.

This clonotype was picked up many times. The chain links TRBV7-9 to TRBJ2-7; 7 nucleotides agree with TRBD1. CDR1 SEHNR and CDR2 FQNEAQ come from the germline V gene (reference sequence). The trim removed 5 bases at V and 4 bases at J, leaving 8 bases unmatched. This CDR3 has 14 amino acids. CDR3 coding DNA: TGTGCCAGCAGCGGACAGGAAGGGGCTTACGAGCAGTACGTC. Encoded protein: CASSGQEGAYEQYV.

This clonotype was seen ten or more times. The chain has TRBV7-2 and TRBJ1-5; D may be TRBD1 (5 bases). There are 13 residues in the CDR3. V was clipped by 8 bases and J by 6 bases, with 14 bases between them. The germline gives CDR1 SGHTA, CDR2 FQGNSA. This chain's CDR3 is CASGGGYRQPQHF. CDR3 DNA sequence: TGTGCCAGCGGCGGGGGTTATCGTCAGCCCCAGCATTTT.

The chain uses TRBV14 and TRBJ2-3; D gene uncertain. The CDR3 sequence is 15 residues long. Trimming took 0 bases from V and 4 from J, leaving 11 bases between them. From germline, CDR1 is SGHDN and CDR2 FVKESK. CDR3 loop: CASSQDGRRPDTQYF. The CDR3 DNA sequence: TGTGCCAGCAGCCAAGACGGACGGCGGCCAGATACGCAGTATTTT. Supplemented by reference TRBV14 and TRBJ2-3, the full variable domain reads EAGVTQFPSHSVIEKGQTVTLRCDPISGHDNLYWYRRVMGKEIKFLLHFVKESKQDESGMPNNRFLAERTGGTYSTLKVQPAELEDSGVYFCASSQDGRRPDTQYFGPGTRLTVL.

The rearrangement uses TRBV6-2 or TRBV6-3 and TRBJ1-1; D gene unclear. This CDR3 has 12 amino acids. Germline V gene lookup returns CDR1 MNHEY and CDR2 SVGEGT. V was clipped by 1 base and J by 7 bases, with 7 bases between them. The CDR3: CASSYFRHEAFF. CDR3 sequence (DNA): TGTGCCAGCAGTTACTTCCGTCATGAAGCTTTCTTT.

The chain joins TRBV20-1 to TRBJ1-1, with D uncertain. Germline V gives CDR1 DFQATT, CDR2 SNEGSKA (reference sequence). This CDR3 contains 13 residues. V was clipped by 0 bases and J by 8 bases, with 13 bases between them. CDR3 coding DNA: TGCAGTGCTAGAGAAACCGGAGCCCCCGAAGCTTTCTTT. It codes for CSARETGAPEAFF.

The chain carries TRBV12-3 or TRBV12-4 and TRBJ1-5; a possible D gene is TRBD1 (5 bases). The CDR3 is made up of 15 amino acids. Trimming stripped 4 bases from V and 4 bases from J, with 14 bases between. DNA of the CDR3: TGTGCCAGCAGTTGGGTCAGGGAGGAGAATCAGCCCCAGCATTTT. Protein: CASSWVREENQPQHF.

This clonotype was detected a few times. The chain uses TRBV24-1 and TRBJ2-2; D possibly matches TRBD1 or TRBD2 (5 bases each). Germline CDR1 KGHDR, CDR2 SFDVKD. Trimming left V 6 bases short and J 0 bases short, with 16 bases between. The CDR3 consists of 17 residues. This CDR3 is CATSPGPPTANTGELFF. In DNA, the CDR3 is TGTGCCACCAGTCCGGGACCCCCGACCGCGAACACCGGGGAGCTGTTTTTT.

V is TRBV28 and J is TRBJ1-2; 7 bases are shared with TRBD1. The CDR3 covers 16 residues. The germline gives CDR1 MDHEN, CDR2 SYDVKM. Trimming at V came to 6 bases and at J to 4 bases, leaving 14 bases not matched to a gene. Here the CDR3 reads CASRPGITGVVYGYTF. CDR3 DNA: TGTGCCAGCAGGCCAGGGATTACAGGGGTCGTCTATGGCTACACCTTC.

This clonotype was counted between two and nine times. V is TRBV6-5 and J is TRBJ2-7; 11 bases are shared with TRBD2. Germline V gives CDR1 MNHEY, CDR2 SVGAGI. The CDR3 runs to 17 residues. Trimming took 0 bases from V and 2 from J; bases not matched to a gene: 6. DNA of the CDR3: TGTGCCAGCAGTTACTCCCTAGCGGGGGGTACCGCCTACGAGCAGTACGTC. Its protein is CASSYSLAGGTAYEQYV.

This clonotype was seen only a few times. The chain combines TRBV7-9 with TRBJ2-6, with 8 bases identical to TRBD1. Looked up from germline, CDR1 is SEHNR and CDR2 is FQNEAQ (reference sequence). Germline trimming cut 3 bases from V and 1 base from J; bases unmatched to any gene: 8. The CDR3 consists of 18 residues. The CDR3 DNA reads TGTGCCAGCAGCTTCCCGGACAGGGTGGAATCTGGGGCCAACGTCCTGACTTTC. As protein: CASSFPDRVESGANVLTF.

The V and J genes are TRBV27 and TRBJ2-7; 10 nucleotides match TRBD2. Germline V gene lookup returns CDR1 MNHEY and CDR2 SMNVEV (reference sequence). Trimming cost V 4 bases and J 2 bases; bases outside gene matches: 5. CDR3 length: 15 residues. The chain's CDR3 is CASSSHSGGPYEQYF. The DNA of the CDR3 is TGTGCCAGCAGTTCCCATAGCGGGGGGCCCTACGAGCAGTACTTC.

The chain couples TRBV2 to TRBJ2-7, with TRBD1 matching 10 bases. This CDR3 region has 16 residues. J gave up 3 bases and V 3 bases, and 8 bases lay outside the gene matches. Germline CDR1 reads SNHLY; CDR2 reads FYNNEI. The DNA for the CDR3 is TGTGCCAGCAGTGATCCCGGGACAGGGGAGGACTACGAGCAGTACGTC. Translating it yields CASSDPGTGEDYEQYV.

V and J are TRBV4-1 and TRBJ1-2; 7 nucleotides line up with TRBD1. V was clipped by 0 bases and J by 8 bases; unmatched bases: 9. This CDR3 contains 15 residues. The V gene's germline CDR1 is MGHRA and CDR2 YSYEKL. The CDR3 bases are TGCGCCAGCAGCCAAGATCCCACAGGGGAGGGCGGCTACACCTTC. Translated: CASSQDPTGEGGYTF.

The chain links TRBV6-6 to TRBJ2-2; the D gene is possibly TRBD1 (8 bases). The CDR3 runs to 17 residues. Germline V gene lookup returns CDR1 MNHNY and CDR2 SVGAGI (reference sequence). The V end was cut by 4 bases, the J end by 6 bases, with 21 bases between. DNA for the CDR3: TGTGCCAGCAGTTCCAGCATGACAGGGGAGGGGGCCGGGGAGCTGTTTTTT. Protein: CASSSSMTGEGAGELFF.

This clonotype was recorded a few times. This chain uses TRBV6-2 or TRBV6-3 with TRBJ2-3; D is tentatively TRBD1 or TRBD2 (5 bases each). Trimming left V 9 bases short and J 0 bases short, with 16 bases between. Germline CDR1 MNHEY, CDR2 SVGEGT. This CDR3 contains 15 residues. The CDR3 is CASIPRGHSTDTQYF. The CDR3 nucleotides read TGTGCCAGTATACCGAGGGGCCACAGCACAGATACGCAGTATTTT.

The chain couples TRBV4-1 to TRBJ1-1; the D is unclear. CDR3 length equals 14 residues. V dropped 4 bases and J dropped 1 base, with 10 bases sitting between them. CDR1 and CDR2 (germline): MGHRA, YSYEKL. CDR3 region: CASSLGVWNTEAFF. CDR3 bases: TGCGCCAGCAGCCTGGGTGTTTGGAACACTGAAGCTTTCTTT.

This clonotype appeared a single time. The rearrangement uses TRBV5-6 and TRBJ2-7; 7 nucleotides agree with TRBD2. In germline, CDR1 is SGHDT, CDR2 YYEEEE. The length of the CDR3 is 13 residues. J was trimmed by 6 bases and V by 3 bases; bases with no gene match: 6. The DNA for the CDR3 is TGTGCCAGCAGCTCCGGACTAGTAGTCGAGCAGTACGTC. Its translation is CASSSGLVVEQYV.